This T cell receptor beta chain was recovered during a study of radiation and T cells in renal cell carcinoma. Time point of the sample: blood 2 weeks post-SBRT. Specified treatment: 15 Gy SBRT to primary tumor, nephrectomy 4 weeks later. Blood was sampled at baseline, 2 weeks and 4 weeks after SBRT. Findings of the study overall: From baseline, blood top tumor clonotypes peaked at 2 weeks post-radiation.

This clone was counted a few times. Its antigen is currently unknown. CDR3 length equals 10 residues. Using immunoSEQ multiplex PCR, the repertoire was profiled, and TCRdb retains in-frame clones only, with some absent. The sample records around 75,000 clones, about 80% being singletons. The sequence derives from a man in his 60s with renal cell carcinoma. The sample consisted of blood, taken from a patient whose treatment included radiotherapy and nephrectomy. This rearrangement joins TRBV21-1 to TRBJ1-5. TRBV21-1 is labeled a pseudogene. The CDR3 nucleotides read TGTGCCAGCAGCAGCCAGCCCCAGCATTTT. This sequence encodes CASSSQPQHF.